This passage covers 22 T cell receptor beta chains from one sample sequenced in a study of blood T cell repertoires in COVID-19. Profiled with immunoSEQ multiplex PCR; TCRdb holds only in-frame clones, not every one. The table lists 110,000 to 150,000 clones, around 80% of them singletons. Source material: peripheral blood. These receptors originate from a woman in her forties or fifties with acute or convalescent COVID-19.

The J gene is TRBJ2-1, the V gene TRBV9, with TRBD1 as a possible D gene (6 bases). The CDR3 has 16 amino acids. V lost 4 bases to trimming and J lost 6 bases, with 20 bases between them. CDR1 SGDLS and CDR2 YYNGEE come from the germline V gene. The CDR3 coding sequence is TGTGCCAGCAGCACCCAGGACAGCTTGTGGCCCAATGAGCAGTTCTTC. The encoded protein is CASSTQDSLWPNEQFF.

CDR3 residues: CASSQVGTAQETQYF. The DNA for the CDR3 is TGCGCCAGCAGCCAAGTCGGGACAGCTCAAGAGACCCAGTACTTC. The chain links TRBV4-3 to TRBJ2-5; 7 positions match TRBD1. The CDR3 contains 15 residues. Germline V gives CDR1 LGHNA, CDR2 YSLEER. The junction had 4 bases not matched to a gene; V was cut back by 1 base and J by 2 bases.

This rearrangement joins TRBV5-1 to TRBJ1-1; 9 bases are shared with TRBD1. Germline lookup yields CDR1 SGHRS and CDR2 YFSETQ. The CDR3 loop spans 16 amino acids. J was trimmed by 4 bases and V by 4 bases; bases with no gene match: 11. The CDR3 DNA is TGCGCCAGCAGCATCACCGGGACAGGGACGGCCACTGAAGCTTTCTTT. Its translation: CASSITGTGTATEAFF.

This clone has more than one count but fewer than ten. This chain links TRBV10-3 with TRBJ1-6; 8 nucleotides line up with TRBD1. The CDR3 extends over 13 amino acids. Per germline, CDR1 ENHRY and CDR2 SYGVKD. V lost 6 bases to trimming and J lost 9 bases; unmatched junction nucleotides: 4. DNA for the CDR3: TGTGCCATCAGGGACAGGGAAGGTTCACCCCTCCACTTT. This gives the protein CAIRDREGSPLHF.

This clone was counted once. The chain links TRBV27 to TRBJ1-5; possibly TRBD1 for D (6 bases). Trimming removed 2 bases at V and 3 bases at J, with 14 bases between. Germline CDR1 and CDR2: MNHEY and SMNVEV (reference sequence). This CDR3 is 16 amino acids long. CDR3 sequence: CASSLVTGQVNQPQHF. As DNA, the CDR3 is TGTGCCAGCAGTTTAGTGACAGGACAAGTCAATCAGCCCCAGCATTTT.

V gene TRBV6-2 or TRBV6-3 combines with J gene TRBJ1-2, with TRBD1 identical over 7 bases. Germline trimming cut 2 bases from V and 8 bases from J; bases unmatched to any gene: 11. Germline loops: CDR1 MNHEY, CDR2 SVGEGT. The CDR3 has 15 residues. This CDR3 reads CASSYGTASTGGYTF. CDR3 coding DNA: TGTGCCAGCAGTTACGGGACAGCAAGCACAGGGGGCTACACCTTC.

The chain links TRBV27 to TRBJ1-6, with D possibly TRBD1 on 5 matching bases. V lost 6 bases to trimming and J lost 10 bases, with 16 bases between them. This CDR3 spans 14 amino acids. Per the germline V gene, CDR1 is MNHEY and CDR2 is SMNVEV (reference sequence). This CDR3 is CASRSVGEGSPLHF. CDR3 coding DNA: TGTGCCAGCAGGAGCGTGGGGGAGGGATCACCCCTCCACTTT.

The chain is built from TRBV7-3 and TRBJ1-6; TRBD1 aligns across 7 bases. V lost 5 bases, J lost 7 bases, and 5 bases stayed unmatched. Looked up from germline, CDR1 is SGHTA and CDR2 is FQGTGA. The CDR3 has 14 residues. This CDR3 is CASSRRDRNSPLHF. DNA for the CDR3: TGTGCCAGCAGCCGCAGGGACAGAAATTCACCCCTCCACTTT.

The CDR3 here is CASTRAVTSNYGYTF. CDR3 bases: TGTGCCAGTACCCGTGCAGTAACCTCTAACTATGGCTACACCTTC. The chain recombines TRBV19 with TRBJ1-2; unclear D gene. CDR1 is LNHDA, CDR2 SQIVND, per germline (reference sequence). V was trimmed by 7 bases and J by 0 bases, leaving 15 bases between them. CDR3 length: 15 residues.

This chain links TRBV7-9 with TRBJ1-1; TRBD1 aligns across 7 bases. Per the germline V gene, CDR1 is SEHNR and CDR2 is FQNEAQ (reference sequence). The CDR3 extends over 13 amino acids. The junction had 6 bases not matched to a gene; V was cut back by 8 bases and J by 3 bases. Here the CDR3 reads CASFRTGDTEAFF. In DNA form, the CDR3 reads TGTGCCAGCTTCCGAACAGGGGACACTGAAGCTTTCTTT.

This sequence joins TRBV11-2 and TRBJ2-7; 10 bases line up with TRBD2. V lost 8 bases to trimming and J lost 2 bases; unmatched junction nucleotides: 6. Germline CDR1 SGHAT, CDR2 FQNNGV. This CDR3 has 14 amino acids. In DNA, the CDR3 is TGTGCCAGCGGACCCGGGACTAGCGCCTACGAGCAGTACTTC. Protein product: CASGPGTSAYEQYF.

The sample holds a few counts of this clone. The chain joins TRBV11-3 to TRBJ1-1, with 9 positions matching TRBD1. The CDR3 runs to 15 residues. Trimming at V came to 5 bases and at J to 1 base, leaving 5 bases not matched to a gene. Germline CDR1 SGHNT, CDR2 YENEEA. The CDR3 coding sequence is TGTGCCAGCAGCCAGACGGGACAGGGGAACACTGAAGCTTTCTTT. Amino acid sequence: CASSQTGQGNTEAFF.

V is TRBV7-2 and J is TRBJ2-3; 9 nucleotides line up with TRBD1. CDR3 length equals 15 residues. Looked up from germline, CDR1 is SGHTA and CDR2 is FQGNSA. The junction had 6 bases not matched to a gene; V was cut back by 4 bases and J by 4 bases. In nucleotides, the CDR3 is TGTGCCAGCAGCTCGGGACAGGGTGTCGCAGATACGCAGTATTTT. Protein product: CASSSGQGVADTQYF. The whole variable domain, filled in from reference TRBV7-2 and TRBJ2-3, reads GAGVSQSPSNKVTEKGKDVELRCDPISGHTALYWYRQSLGQGLEFLIYFQGNSAPDKSGLPSDRFSAERTGGSVSTLTIQRTQQEDSAVYLCASSSGQGVADTQYFGPGTRLTVL.

This clone was picked up one time. This specimen includes other DNA sequences encoding the same CDR3. The chain uses TRBV9 and TRBJ2-7, with D perhaps matching TRBD2 (5 bases). CDR3 length: 16 residues. Germline V gene sequence: CDR1 SGDLS, CDR2 YYNGEE. Trimming removed 0 bases from V and 0 bases from J, with 13 bases in between. The CDR3 reads CASSVATGESSYEQYF. Here the CDR3 DNA reads TGTGCCAGCAGCGTAGCTACTGGGGAGAGCTCCTACGAGCAGTACTTC.

The V gene is TRBV5-6, the J gene TRBJ1-3; TRBD1 is a possible D gene (5 bases). V lost 4 bases and J lost 1, with 21 bases in between. The CDR3 is 18 residues long. Looked up from germline, CDR1 is SGHDT and CDR2 is YYEEEE. CDR3 amino acids: CASSPVGLAGGSGNTIYF. The CDR3 DNA is TGTGCCAGCAGCCCCGTTGGCTTGGCGGGGGGTTCTGGAAACACCATATATTTT.

CDR3 nucleotides: TGTGCCAGCAGCGCCGACTCGGGGCAAGAGACCCAGTACTTC. This gives the protein CASSADSGQETQYF. The chain combines TRBV11-3 with TRBJ2-5; D is perhaps TRBD2 (5 bases). Germline CDR1 reads SGHNT; CDR2 reads YENEEA. The CDR3 is made up of 14 amino acids. V was pared by 5 bases and J by 2 bases, with 12 bases between.

V is TRBV11-2 and J is TRBJ1-6; D is unclear. Germline assignment: CDR1 SGHAT and CDR2 FQNNGV. This CDR3 has 17 residues. Trimming removed 1 base at V and 0 bases at J, with 10 bases between. The CDR3 loop reads CASSLGGGSSYNSPLHF. Written as DNA, the CDR3 is TGTGCCAGCAGCTTAGGGGGAGGGAGCTCCTATAATTCACCCCTCCACTTT.

This chain links TRBV7-2 with TRBJ1-5; D possibly corresponds to TRBD1 (6 bases). Germline V gene lookup returns CDR1 SGHTA and CDR2 FQGNSA. Trimming took off 5 bases at V and 5 bases at J, with 25 bases between the two ends. CDR3 length: 18 amino acids. The CDR3 bases are TGTGCCAGCAGCCAAGAGGTACCAACCGGGACAATTTATCAGCCCCAGCATTTT. Translated: CASSQEVPTGTIYQPQHF.

This rearrangement joins TRBV11-2 to TRBJ1-6; D is undetermined. The CDR3 is 15 residues long. V dropped 1 base and J dropped 0 bases, with 4 bases sitting between them. Germline CDR1 is SGHAT and CDR2 is FQNNGV. This CDR3 is CASSLVGSYNSPLHF. The CDR3 bases are TGTGCCAGCAGCTTAGTCGGCTCCTATAATTCACCCCTCCACTTT.

V and J are TRBV30 and TRBJ2-3; no clear D gene. CDR1 is GTSNPN and CDR2 is SVGIG in the germline V gene (reference sequence). V was cut by 0 bases and J by 4 bases, with 11 bases left in between. The CDR3 loop spans 14 amino acids. The CDR3 loop is CAWSVGLRADTQYF. CDR3 sequence (DNA): TGTGCCTGGAGTGTTGGATTACGGGCAGATACGCAGTATTTT.

The chain carries TRBV9 and TRBJ1-3; possible D gene TRBD1, 6 bases. V dropped 3 bases and J dropped 2 bases, with 12 bases sitting between them. Germline CDR1 and CDR2: SGDLS and YYNGEE. This CDR3 comprises 15 residues. The CDR3 nucleotides are TGTGCCAGCAGCGCCGGGCGGACAGCTGGAAACACCATATATTTT. This encodes CASSAGRTAGNTIYF.

This clone came up once. The chain uses TRBV5-1 and TRBJ1-1, with no clear D. The germline gives CDR1 SGHRS, CDR2 YFSETQ. The CDR3 runs to 14 residues. Trimming left V 4 bases short and J 2 bases short, with 12 bases between. CDR3 region: CASSPTESNTEAFF. The CDR3 nucleotides read TGCGCCAGCAGCCCTACAGAATCAAACACTGAAGCTTTCTTT.